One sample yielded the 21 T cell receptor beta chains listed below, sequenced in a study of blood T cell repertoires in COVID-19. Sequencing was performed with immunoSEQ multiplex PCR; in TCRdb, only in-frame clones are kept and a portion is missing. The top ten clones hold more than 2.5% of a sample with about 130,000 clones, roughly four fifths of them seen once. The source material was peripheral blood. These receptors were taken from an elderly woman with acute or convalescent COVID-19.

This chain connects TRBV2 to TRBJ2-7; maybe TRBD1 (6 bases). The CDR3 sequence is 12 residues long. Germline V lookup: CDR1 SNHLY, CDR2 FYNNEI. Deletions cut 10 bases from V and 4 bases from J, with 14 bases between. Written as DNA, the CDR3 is TGTGCCACGTTAATGGGGGCGTACGAGCAGTACTTC. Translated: CATLMGAYEQYF.

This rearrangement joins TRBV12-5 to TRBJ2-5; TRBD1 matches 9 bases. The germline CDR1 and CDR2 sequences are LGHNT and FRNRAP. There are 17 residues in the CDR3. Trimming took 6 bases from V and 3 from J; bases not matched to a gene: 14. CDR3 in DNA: TGTGCTAGTGGCGCCTTTATGGACAGGGGAGTTGAAGAGACCCAGTACTTC. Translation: CASGAFMDRGVEETQYF.

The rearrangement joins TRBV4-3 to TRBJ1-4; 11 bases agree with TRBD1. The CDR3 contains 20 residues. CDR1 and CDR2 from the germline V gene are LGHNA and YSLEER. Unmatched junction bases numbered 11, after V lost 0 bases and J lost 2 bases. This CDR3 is CASSQDFRTGGFPTNEKLFF. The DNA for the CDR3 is TGCGCCAGCAGCCAAGATTTTCGGACAGGGGGCTTTCCCACTAATGAAAAACTGTTTTTT.

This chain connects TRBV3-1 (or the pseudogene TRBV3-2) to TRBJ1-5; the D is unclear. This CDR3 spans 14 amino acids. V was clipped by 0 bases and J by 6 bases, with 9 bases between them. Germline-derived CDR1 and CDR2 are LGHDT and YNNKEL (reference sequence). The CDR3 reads CASSQDLVPQPQHF. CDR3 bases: TGTGCCAGCAGCCAAGATCTCGTCCCTCAGCCCCAGCATTTT.

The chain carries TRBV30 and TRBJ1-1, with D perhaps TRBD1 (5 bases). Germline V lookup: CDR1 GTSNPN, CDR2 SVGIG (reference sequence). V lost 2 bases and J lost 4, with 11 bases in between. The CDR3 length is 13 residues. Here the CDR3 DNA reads TGTGCCTGGAGTACGGGGGGGATCACTGAAGCTTTCTTT. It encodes CAWSTGGITEAFF.

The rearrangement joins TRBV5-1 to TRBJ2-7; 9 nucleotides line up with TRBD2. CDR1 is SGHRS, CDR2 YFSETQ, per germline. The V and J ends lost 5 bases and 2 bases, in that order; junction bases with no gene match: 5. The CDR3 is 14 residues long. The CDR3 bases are TGCGCCAGCAGACCTAGCGGGGTGACCTACGAGCAGTACTTC. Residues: CASRPSGVTYEQYF.

CDR3 in DNA: TGTGCCATCAGTGAGGTGGCGGGGGGCCCGAGAAAACTGTTTTTT. Encoded protein: CAISEVAGGPRKLFF. The V gene is TRBV10-3, the J gene TRBJ1-4; possibly TRBD1 for D (6 bases). This CDR3 has 15 amino acids. Trimming cost V 2 bases and J 10 bases, with 17 bases left between them. The germline CDR1 and CDR2 sequences are ENHRY and SYGVKD.

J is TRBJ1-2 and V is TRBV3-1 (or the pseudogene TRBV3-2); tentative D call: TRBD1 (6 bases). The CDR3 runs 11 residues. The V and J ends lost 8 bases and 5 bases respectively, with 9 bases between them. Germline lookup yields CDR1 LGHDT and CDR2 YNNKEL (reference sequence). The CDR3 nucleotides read TGTGCCAGCGCTCAGGGGTATGGCTACACCTTC. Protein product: CASAQGYGYTF.

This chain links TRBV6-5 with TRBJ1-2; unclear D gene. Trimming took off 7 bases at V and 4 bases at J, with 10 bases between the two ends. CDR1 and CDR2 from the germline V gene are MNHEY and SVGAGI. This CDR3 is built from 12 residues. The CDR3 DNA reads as TGTGCCAGCACCCCCGGTCGCTATGGCTACACCTTC. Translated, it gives CASTPGRYGYTF.

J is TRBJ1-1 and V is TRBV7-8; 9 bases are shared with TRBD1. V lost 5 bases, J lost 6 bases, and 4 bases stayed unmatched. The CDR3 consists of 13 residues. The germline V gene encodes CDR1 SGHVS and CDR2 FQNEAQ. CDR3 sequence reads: CASSGRQGAEAFF. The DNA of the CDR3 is TGTGCCAGCAGCGGACGACAGGGGGCTGAAGCTTTCTTT.

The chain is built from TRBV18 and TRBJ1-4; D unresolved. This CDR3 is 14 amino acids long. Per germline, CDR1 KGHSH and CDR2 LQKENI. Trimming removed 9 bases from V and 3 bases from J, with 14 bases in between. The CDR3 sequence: CASKSYSANEKLFF. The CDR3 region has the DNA TGTGCCAGTAAGAGTTATTCGGCTAATGAAAAACTGTTTTTT.

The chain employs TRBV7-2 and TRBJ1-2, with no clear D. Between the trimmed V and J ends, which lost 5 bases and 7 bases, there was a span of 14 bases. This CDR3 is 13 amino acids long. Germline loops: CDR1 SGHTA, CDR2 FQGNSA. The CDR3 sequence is CASSAPTRGGYTF. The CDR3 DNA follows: TGTGCCAGCAGCGCGCCCACCAGAGGTGGCTACACCTTC.

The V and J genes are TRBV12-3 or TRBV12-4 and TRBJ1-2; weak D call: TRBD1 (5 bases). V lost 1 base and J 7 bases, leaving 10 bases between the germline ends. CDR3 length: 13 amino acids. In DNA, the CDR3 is TGTGCCAGCAGTTTAGATGGCAGGGTTGGCTACACCTTC. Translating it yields CASSLDGRVGYTF.

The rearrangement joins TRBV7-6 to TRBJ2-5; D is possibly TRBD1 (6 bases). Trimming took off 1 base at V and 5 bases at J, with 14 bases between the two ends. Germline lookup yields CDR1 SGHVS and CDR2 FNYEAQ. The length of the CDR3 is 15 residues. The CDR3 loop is CASSLETGFGETQYF. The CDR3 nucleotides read TGTGCCAGCAGCTTAGAAACAGGGTTCGGGGAGACCCAGTACTTC.

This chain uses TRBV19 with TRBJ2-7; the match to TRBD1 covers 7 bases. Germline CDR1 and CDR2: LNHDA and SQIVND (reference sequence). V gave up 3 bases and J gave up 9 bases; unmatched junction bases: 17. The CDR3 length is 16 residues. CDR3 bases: TGTGCCAGTAGTATCCCCAAACAGGGGAGACCAGGCCGGCAGTACTTC. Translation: CASSIPKQGRPGRQYF.

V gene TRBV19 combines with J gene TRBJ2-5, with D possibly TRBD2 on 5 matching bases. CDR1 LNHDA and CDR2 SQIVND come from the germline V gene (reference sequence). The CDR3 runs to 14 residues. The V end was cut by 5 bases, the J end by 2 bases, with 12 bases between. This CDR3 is CASSPWTGQETQYF. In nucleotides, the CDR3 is TGTGCCAGTAGTCCTTGGACGGGGCAAGAGACCCAGTACTTC.

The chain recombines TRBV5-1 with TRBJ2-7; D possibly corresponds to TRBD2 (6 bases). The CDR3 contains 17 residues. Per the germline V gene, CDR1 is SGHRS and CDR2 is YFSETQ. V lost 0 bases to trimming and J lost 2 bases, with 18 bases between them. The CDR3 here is CASSLDLGTGLTYEQYF. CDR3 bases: TGCGCCAGCAGCTTGGATTTAGGTACGGGACTGACCTACGAGCAGTACTTC.

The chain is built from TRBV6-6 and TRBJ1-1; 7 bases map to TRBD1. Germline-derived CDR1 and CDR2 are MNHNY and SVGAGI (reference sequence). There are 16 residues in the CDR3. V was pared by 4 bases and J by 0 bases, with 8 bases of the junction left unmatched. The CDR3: CASSSWTGPLNTEAFF. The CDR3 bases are TGTGCCAGCAGTTCGTGGACAGGACCCTTGAACACTGAAGCTTTCTTT.

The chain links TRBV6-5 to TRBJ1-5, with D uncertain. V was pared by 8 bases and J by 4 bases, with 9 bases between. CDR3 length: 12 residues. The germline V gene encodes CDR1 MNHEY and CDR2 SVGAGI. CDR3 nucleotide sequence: TGTGCCAGCCGGGATCCTAATCAGCCCCAGCATTTT. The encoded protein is CASRDPNQPQHF.

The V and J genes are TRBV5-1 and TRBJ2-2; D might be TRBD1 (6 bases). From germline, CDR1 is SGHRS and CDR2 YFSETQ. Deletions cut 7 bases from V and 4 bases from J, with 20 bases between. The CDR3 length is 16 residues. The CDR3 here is CASHSTFQGPTGELFF. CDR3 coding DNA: TGCGCCAGCCACTCGACGTTCCAGGGGCCCACCGGGGAGCTGTTTTTT. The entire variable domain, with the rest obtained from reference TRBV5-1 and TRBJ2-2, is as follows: KAGVTQTPRYLIKTRGQQVTLSCSPISGHRSVSWYQQTPGQGLQFLFEYFSETQRNKGNFPGRFSGRQFSNSRSEMNVSTLELGDSALYLCASHSTFQGPTGELFFGEGSRLTVL.

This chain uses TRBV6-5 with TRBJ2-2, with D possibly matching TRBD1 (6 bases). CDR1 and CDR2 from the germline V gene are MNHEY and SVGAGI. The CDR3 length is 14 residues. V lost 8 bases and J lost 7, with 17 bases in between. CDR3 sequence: CASHRAGVNGELFF. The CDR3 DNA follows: TGTGCCAGCCATCGCGCAGGGGTCAACGGGGAGCTGTTTTTT.